These T cell receptor beta chains were read from a single sample in a study of CD8+CD57+ T cells in acquired aplastic anemia. TCRdb ran MiXCR on the reads and lists one entry per CDR3 protein. The sample gives around 180,000 distinct CDR3 sequences, less than 50% of which show up once; over 10% is in the top ten. Material: sorted CD4+, CD8+, or CD8+CD57+ T cells (not recorded which) from PBMCs. Receptors originate from a human donor with aplastic anemia. CDR3s leave out the opening cysteine and the closing phenylalanine or tryptophan.

J gene: TRBJ2-7; V gene: TRBV5-1; CDR3 protein: ASRRGEGAYEQY
J gene: TRBJ2-2; V gene: TRBV19; CDR3 protein: ASSAGQGRTGELF
J gene: TRBJ1-6; V gene: TRBV3-1; CDR3 protein: ASSHKAYRNNSPLH
J gene: TRBJ1-1; V gene: TRBV19; CDR3 protein: ASSASRDRGLYGTEAF
J gene: TRBJ1-6; V gene: TRBV7-9; CDR3 protein: ASSLGGVGISPLH
J gene: TRBJ2-7; V gene: TRBV2; CDR3 protein: ASINLRDREQY
J gene: TRBJ2-2; V gene: TRBV10-1; CDR3 protein: ATQSQGANTGELF
J gene: TRBJ2-7; V gene: TRBV7-6; CDR3 protein: ASSLAGQDAGEQY
J gene: TRBJ2-1; V gene: TRBV7-2; CDR3 protein: ASSLSTSGGHEQF
J gene: TRBJ2-7; V gene: TRBV2; CDR3 protein: ASSEQEGPYEQY
J gene: TRBJ2-5; V gene: TRBV20-1; CDR3 protein: SAYGGSAETQY
J gene: TRBJ2-3; V gene: TRBV7-6; CDR3 protein: ASSKYPLEDTQY
J gene: TRBJ2-7; V gene: TRBV20-1; CDR3 protein: SARPVIDRHDEQY
J gene: TRBJ1-1; V gene: TRBV10-3; CDR3 protein: AISEETGRNTEAF
J gene: TRBJ1-4; V gene: TRBV7-6; CDR3 protein: ASSRRDNEKLF
J gene: TRBJ2-6; V gene: TRBV2; CDR3 protein: ASSRLTGGNVLT
J gene: TRBJ1-1; V gene: TRBV11-1; CDR3 protein: ASSPGTGGGSTEAF
J gene: TRBJ2-6; V gene: TRBV19; CDR3 protein: ASSISPWTAPESGANVLT